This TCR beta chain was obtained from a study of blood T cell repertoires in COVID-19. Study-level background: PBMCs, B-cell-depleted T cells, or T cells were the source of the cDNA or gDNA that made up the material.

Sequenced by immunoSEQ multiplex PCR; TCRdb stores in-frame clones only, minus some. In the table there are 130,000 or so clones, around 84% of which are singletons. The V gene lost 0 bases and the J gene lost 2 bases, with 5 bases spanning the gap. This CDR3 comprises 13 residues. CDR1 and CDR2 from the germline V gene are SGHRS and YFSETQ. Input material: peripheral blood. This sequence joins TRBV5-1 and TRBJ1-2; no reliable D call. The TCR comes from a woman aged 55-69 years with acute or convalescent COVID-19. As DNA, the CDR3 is TGCGCCAGCAGCTTGGCCAGAAACTATGGCTACACCTTC. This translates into CASSLARNYGYTF.